Shown below are 8 T cell receptor beta chains from a single sample sequenced in a study of blood T cell repertoires in COVID-19. The protocol was immunoSEQ multiplex PCR, while the TCRdb copy is restricted to in-frame clones and leaves out a portion. This sample has about 180,000 clones, with approximately 92% found just once. Sequenced sample: PBMCs or T cells enriched from blood (not recorded which). These receptors came from a woman between 40 and 50 years old with acute COVID-19.

The sample holds a few counts of this clone. This sequence joins TRBV20-1 and TRBJ2-7, with a weak D call TRBD1 (5 bases). Trimming pared 3 bases from V and 2 bases from J, leaving 11 bases between. This CDR3 contains 13 residues. CDR1 is DFQATT, CDR2 SNEGSKA, per germline (reference sequence). DNA of the CDR3: TGCAGTGCTAGTTATACAGGAACCTACGAGCAGTACTTC. Its protein is CSASYTGTYEQYF.

This chain uses TRBV5-5 with TRBJ2-7; 16 bases agree with TRBD2. Trimming cost V 3 bases and J 6 bases; bases outside gene matches: 3. The CDR3 runs 15 residues. CDR1 and CDR2 from the germline V gene are SGHKS and YYEKEE (reference sequence). In DNA form, the CDR3 reads TGTGCCAGCAGCTCGGGACTAGCGGGAGGGGGCGAGCAGTACTTC. It encodes CASSSGLAGGGEQYF.

The rearrangement joins TRBV4-1 to TRBJ2-7; D not resolved. CDR1 is MGHRA and CDR2 is YSYEKL in the germline V gene. Between the trimmed V and J ends, which lost 1 base and 7 bases, there was a span of 14 bases. The CDR3 runs 14 residues. CDR3 sequence (DNA): TGCGCCAGCAGCCAAGTTGTCCTCGGTGAGGAGCAGTACTTC. It yields the protein CASSQVVLGEEQYF.

This clone was seen just once. The chain carries TRBV11-1 and TRBJ2-3; no reliable D call. Germline assignment: CDR1 SGHAT and CDR2 FQDESV (reference sequence). The CDR3 runs to 15 residues. Trimming stripped 5 bases from V and 0 bases from J, with 12 bases between. CDR3 DNA sequence: TGTGCCAGCAGCCAAAAACGTGAGAGCACAGATACGCAGTATTTT. Translated: CASSQKRESTDTQYF.

V and J are TRBV3-1 (or the pseudogene TRBV3-2) and TRBJ2-1; 11 bases fit TRBD2. The ends lost 5 bases at V and 8 bases at J; junction bases unmatched: 8. The CDR3 runs to 15 residues. Germline CDR1 and CDR2: LGHDT and YNNKEL (reference sequence). In nucleotides, the CDR3 is TGTGCCAGCAGCGAAGGGACTAGCGGAACCTATGAGCAGTTCTTC. It is translated as CASSEGTSGTYEQFF.

V usage is TRBV6-2 or TRBV6-3 and J usage is TRBJ2-7; TRBD2 is a possible D gene (6 bases). Trimming took off 3 bases at V and 5 bases at J, with 11 bases between the two ends. This CDR3 spans 13 amino acids. Germline V gene data show CDR1 as MNHEY and CDR2 as SVGEGT. The CDR3 region is CASSYDGSHEQYF. As DNA, the CDR3 is TGTGCCAGCAGTTATGACGGGAGCCACGAGCAGTACTTC.

The genes are TRBV12-5 and TRBJ1-5; a possible D gene is TRBD1 (6 bases). Trimming cost V 5 bases and J 7 bases, with 12 bases left between them. Germline values: CDR1 LGHNT, CDR2 FRNRAP. The CDR3 is 13 residues long. The DNA for the CDR3 is TGTGCTAGTGGTCTCACAGGGACCCAGCCCCAGCATTTT. This encodes CASGLTGTQPQHF.

The chain joins TRBV6-4 to TRBJ2-3, with D possibly matching TRBD2 (6 bases). Germline loops: CDR1 MRHNA, CDR2 SNTAGT. Trimming stripped 1 base from V and 1 base from J, with 12 bases between. CDR3 length: 16 amino acids. The CDR3 spells CASSDYGGAGTDTQYF. CDR3 DNA sequence: TGTGCCAGCAGTGACTACGGGGGAGCGGGCACAGATACGCAGTATTTT.